The entry that follows covers one T cell receptor beta chain sequence. These data come from a study of cytomegalovirus exposure and HLA in healthy donors. Everyone who donated was a healthy bone marrow donor. Primers for the PCR totalled 60 Vbeta and 13 Jbeta. The protocol was immunoSEQ multiplex PCR, while the TCRdb copy is restricted to in-frame clones and leaves out a portion. The top ten hold 2% to 3% of the sample, which has about 170,000 clones, around 80% seen once. The TCR was taken from a male donor in good health and CMV-seronegative. The sample comprised PBMCs.

This CDR3 reads CASSQAASRVGYTF. CDR3 sequence (DNA): TGCGCCAGCAGCCAAGCCGCGTCCCGGGTTGGCTACACCTTC. The chain has TRBV4-1 and TRBJ1-2; no firm D call. The V and J ends lost 1 base and 7 bases respectively, with 13 bases between them. Germline lookup yields CDR1 MGHRA and CDR2 YSYEKL. The CDR3 runs 14 residues.